These T cell receptor beta chains were read from a single sample in a study of blood T cell repertoires in COVID-19. Method: immunoSEQ multiplex PCR; TCRdb's copy keeps in-frame clones and lacks some. The sample carries about 230,000 clones, around 86% recorded once. The sample consisted of peripheral blood. These receptors were taken from a middle-aged man with COVID-19, enrolled during active disease. The CDR3 runs from the conserved cysteine through the conserved F or W. Fields, in order: V gene, D gene, J gene, clone size, CDR3 protein, CDR3 DNA. The D gene is left open where the match is weak. Not every row has a clone size; where given, it reads once, few, many or a size class.

TRBV28	TRBD2	TRBJ2-5	NA	CASSFVAGYQETQYF	TGTGCCAGCAGTTTTGTAGCGGGTTACCAAGAGACCCAGTACTTC
TRBV19	NA	TRBJ1-1	NA	CASSGGLPRGTEAFF	TGTGCCAGTAGTGGGGGACTCCCTCGAGGCACTGAAGCTTTCTTT
TRBV6-5	TRBD1	TRBJ2-7	NA	CASSSGDRGLYEQYF	TGTGCCAGCAGTTCCGGGGACAGGGGGCTCTACGAGCAGTACTTC
TRBV29-1	NA	TRBJ2-7	NA	CSVARARDEQYF	TGCAGCGTCGCCAGGGCCAGGGACGAGCAGTACTTC
TRBV12-3/TRBV12-4	NA	TRBJ1-2	NA	CASSLSSYGYTF	TGTGCCAGCAGTTTATCGAGCTATGGCTACACCTTC
TRBV7-8	NA	TRBJ2-7	NA	CASSLGGDYEQYF	TGTGCCAGCAGCTTGGGCGGGGACTACGAGCAGTACTTC
TRBV6-5	NA	TRBJ1-2	NA	CASSLSGYDYGYTF	TGTGCCAGCAGTTTGTCGGGGTACGACTATGGCTACACCTTC
TRBV28	NA	TRBJ1-6	few	CASSFLAQNSPLHF	TGTGCCAGCAGTTTTTTGGCACAGAATTCACCCCTCCACTTT
TRBV27	TRBD1	TRBJ1-3	NA	CASSLGQGAGDTIYF	TGTGCCAGCAGTTTAGGACAGGGTGCGGGAGACACCATATATTTT
TRBV7-3	NA	TRBJ1-1	NA	CASSLHSGVTEAFF	TGTGCCAGCAGCTTACATTCGGGGGTCACTGAAGCTTTCTTT
TRBV30	TRBD1	TRBJ2-5	many	CAWTGTGRPQETQYF	TGTGCCTGGACTGGGACAGGAAGGCCACAAGAGACCCAGTACTTC
TRBV4-1	NA	TRBJ2-7	NA	CASSKVGAYEQYF	TGCGCCAGCAGCAAGGTCGGGGCCTACGAGCAGTACTTC
TRBV25-1	NA	TRBJ2-1	NA	CASREGRVLGEQFF	TGTGCCAGCAGGGAAGGCAGGGTACTCGGTGAGCAGTTCTTC
TRBV2	NA	TRBJ2-1	NA	CASWFDFGYNEQFF	TGTGCCAGCTGGTTCGACTTTGGGTACAATGAGCAGTTCTTC
TRBV11-2	TRBD2	TRBJ2-5	NA	CASSLIAGGPVQETQYF	TGTGCCAGCAGCTTAATAGCGGGGGGCCCCGTCCAAGAGACCCAGTACTTC
TRBV19	TRBD1	TRBJ2-3	NA	CASSARQGIGTDTQYF	TGTGCCAGTAGTGCCCGACAGGGGATTGGCACAGATACGCAGTATTTT
TRBV2	NA	TRBJ1-6	NA	CASPKNNNSPLHF	TGTGCCAGCCCGAAAAACAATAATTCACCCCTCCACTTT
TRBV19	TRBD2	TRBJ2-1	few	CATQTSGLLYNEQFF	TGTGCCACCCAAACGTCGGGACTACTGTACAATGAGCAGTTCTTC
TRBV6-2/TRBV6-3	NA	TRBJ1-5	NA	CASRYSGGSRNQPQHF	TGTGCCAGCAGGTACTCGGGGGGGTCTCGCAATCAGCCCCAGCATTTT
TRBV30	NA	TRBJ2-1	NA	CAWSTRNNEQFF	TGTGCCTGGAGTACCAGGAATAATGAGCAGTTCTTC